These 30 T cell receptor beta chains share one sample of origin, sequenced in a study of control samples from healthy donors and cancer patients. Assay: immunoSEQ multiplex PCR; the TCRdb copy retains only in-frame clones and omits some. Here the sample spans tens of thousands of clones, 85% to 95% being singletons. The sample comprised PBMCs. The receptors come from a man aged 30-40 years with colorectal cancer.

This clone occurred a few times. V and J are TRBV27 and TRBJ1-1; maybe TRBD1 (6 bases). Per the germline V gene, CDR1 is MNHEY and CDR2 is SMNVEV (reference sequence). Trimming shortened V by 6 bases and J by 2 bases, and 16 bases separated the two germline ends. This CDR3 is built from 15 residues. The DNA of the CDR3 is TGTGCCAGCAGCTCCCTCTGGGGGCTAAACACTGAAGCTTTCTTT. Translation gives CASSSLWGLNTEAFF.

V usage is TRBV21-1 and J usage is TRBJ1-2. TRBV21-1 is classified as a pseudogene. This CDR3 comprises 17 residues. The CDR3 bases are TGTGCCAGCAGAAACGGGGGCGGCGAGGGGGACGGGTATGGCTACACCTTC. Protein sequence: CASRNGGGEGDGYGYTF.

The chain employs TRBV19 and TRBJ2-7; TRBD1 agrees at 8 bases. Germline V CDR1 and CDR2: LNHDA, SQIVND (reference sequence). The ends lost 9 bases at V and 2 bases at J; junction bases unmatched: 9. CDR3 length: 14 residues. The CDR3 sequence: CASSTGTGPYEQYF. In DNA form, the CDR3 reads TGTGCCAGCAGCACCGGGACAGGCCCCTACGAGCAGTACTTC.

The rearrangement links TRBV6-5 to TRBJ1-1; weak D call: TRBD1 (6 bases). Germline CDR1 and CDR2: MNHEY and SVGAGI. V lost 6 bases, J lost 5 bases, and 16 bases lay in between. This CDR3 has 14 amino acids. CDR3: CASRQLHRETEAFF. The CDR3 nucleotides read TGTGCCAGCAGGCAACTCCACAGGGAGACTGAAGCTTTCTTT.

The chain recombines TRBV6-5 with TRBJ2-1, with D hard to call. CDR1 and CDR2 from the germline V gene are MNHEY and SVGAGI. The CDR3 totals 15 residues. V was cut by 6 bases and J by 15 bases, with 27 bases left in between. DNA of the CDR3: TGTGCCAGCAGCCCCCCTATATCGGGCCGATTGGATTTGTTCTTC. It is translated as CASSPPISGRLDLFF.

The chain carries TRBV5-4 and TRBJ1-3, with D hard to call. V dropped 0 bases and J dropped 4 bases, with 8 bases sitting between them. Germline-derived CDR1 and CDR2 are SGHNT and YYREEE (reference sequence). This CDR3 has 14 amino acids. In nucleotides, the CDR3 is TGTGCCAGCAGCTTGGGGGGTTGGGGAAACACCATATATTTT. Translation: CASSLGGWGNTIYF.

This clone has just one count. The chain employs TRBV18 and TRBJ2-2; D might be TRBD2 (5 bases). This CDR3 spans 16 amino acids. Germline values: CDR1 KGHSH, CDR2 LQKENI. The V gene lost 3 bases and the J gene lost 5 bases, with 16 bases spanning the gap. The chain's CDR3 is CASSPIGEGRTGELFF. The CDR3, as DNA: TGTGCCAGCTCACCTATTGGAGAGGGAAGGACCGGGGAGCTGTTTTTT. Full variable domain (missing parts from reference TRBV18 and TRBJ2-2): NAGVMQNPRHLVRRRGQEARLRCSPMKGHSHVYWYRQLPEEGLKFMVYLQKENIIDESGMPKERFSAEFPKEGPSILRIQQVVRGDSAAYFCASSPIGEGRTGELFFGEGSRLTVL.

J is TRBJ2-4 and V is TRBV12-5; D remains unclear. The germline V gene has CDR1 LGHNT and CDR2 FRNRAP. This CDR3 comprises 12 residues. V was shortened by 1 base and J by 5 bases, with 3 bases between the two germline ends. CDR3 coding DNA: TGTGCTAGTGGTTTGGCCCAAAACATTCAGTACTTC. Translation: CASGLAQNIQYF.

The chain uses TRBV4-3 and TRBJ1-6, with D tentatively TRBD1 (5 bases). CDR3 length equals 17 residues. The ends were cut back, 0 bases at V and 4 bases at J, with 13 bases in the middle. Looked up from germline, CDR1 is LGHNA and CDR2 is YSLEER. The CDR3 region has the DNA TGCGCCAGCAGCCAAGATCCCCAGGGTCGTTATAATTCACCCCTCCACTTT. This codes for CASSQDPQGRYNSPLHF.

This sequence joins TRBV5-1 and TRBJ1-2; perhaps TRBD1 as D (5 bases). V was cut by 1 base and J by 8 bases, with 18 bases left in between. Germline assignment: CDR1 SGHRS and CDR2 YFSETQ. The CDR3 has 15 residues. Here the CDR3 reads CASSLTQGIWVGYTF. The CDR3 DNA sequence: TGCGCCAGCAGCTTGACCCAGGGAATCTGGGTAGGCTACACCTTC.

This clone was picked up a small number of times. The genes are TRBV3-1 (or the pseudogene TRBV3-2) and TRBJ2-7, with D unresolved. This CDR3 has 11 residues. Germline V gene lookup returns CDR1 LGHDT and CDR2 YNNKEL (reference sequence). V lost 1 base to trimming and J lost 5 bases, with 3 bases between them. This CDR3 reads CASSQGNEQYF. CDR3 coding DNA: TGTGCCAGCAGCCAAGGGAACGAGCAGTACTTC.

V gene TRBV19 combines with J gene TRBJ2-1; 7 bases match TRBD1. Unmatched junction bases numbered 8, after V lost 3 bases and J lost 6 bases. The CDR3 runs 15 residues. Germline values: CDR1 LNHDA, CDR2 SQIVND (reference sequence). The CDR3 DNA follows: TGTGCCAGTAGTATCGTCCACGACAGGGCCAATGAGCAGTTCTTC. Protein: CASSIVHDRANEQFF.

J is TRBJ2-2 and V is TRBV7-2; the D gene is possibly TRBD2 (6 bases). This CDR3 comprises 14 residues. Germline V gene lookup returns CDR1 SGHTA and CDR2 FQGNSA. Trimming took off 3 bases at V and 6 bases at J, with 11 bases between the two ends. The CDR3 coding sequence is TGTGCCAGCAGCTTGGAGGGGACCGCCGGGGAGCTGTTTTTT. Translation gives CASSLEGTAGELFF.

This clone was counted only a few times. V and J are TRBV29-1 and TRBJ1-1; TRBD1 might be the D (5 bases). With 2 bases removed from V and 1 base from J, the gap between germline ends came to 17 bases. The CDR3 is made up of 16 amino acids. CDR1 and CDR2 (germline): SQVTM, ANQGSEA. The DNA of the CDR3 is TGCAGCGTTGAAAGGCCTCACGGGGGAGCGAACACTGAAGCTTTCTTT. Protein sequence: CSVERPHGGANTEAFF.

V is TRBV4-3 and J is TRBJ1-1; D gene uncertain. V was clipped by 0 bases and J by 3 bases, with 11 bases between them. CDR1 LGHNA and CDR2 YSLEER come from the germline V gene. The CDR3 is made up of 15 amino acids. CDR3 region: CASSQDEGRDTEAFF. The CDR3 nucleotides are TGCGCCAGCAGCCAAGATGAAGGTCGCGACACTGAAGCTTTCTTT.

The V call is TRBV19, the J call TRBJ1-5; D gene ambiguous. Germline V gene lookup returns CDR1 LNHDA and CDR2 SQIVND (reference sequence). CDR3 length equals 16 residues. V dropped 0 bases and J dropped 3 bases, with 12 bases sitting between them. DNA for the CDR3: TGTGCCAGTAGTATAGATGCCGACTTGAACAATCAGCCCCAGCATTTT. Residues: CASSIDADLNNQPQHF. The variable domain in full, with the rest retrieved from reference TRBV19 and TRBJ1-5, is DGGITQSPKYLFRKEGQNVTLSCEQNLNHDAMYWYRQDPGQGLRLIYYSQIVNDFQKGDIAEGYSVSREKKESFPLTVTSAQKNPTAFYLCASSIDADLNNQPQHFGDGTRLSIL.

V and J are TRBV11-2 and TRBJ1-1; no clear D. Germline CDR1 is SGHAT and CDR2 is FQNNGV. With 3 bases removed from V and 3 bases from J, the gap between germline ends came to 8 bases. CDR3 length equals 13 residues. CDR3 residues: CASSFRSDTEAFF. The CDR3 DNA reads TGTGCCAGCAGCTTCCGGAGCGACACTGAAGCTTTCTTT.

The chain combines TRBV6-2 or TRBV6-3 with TRBJ2-2; a weak D match, TRBD2 (6 bases). This CDR3 has 14 residues. Germline lookup yields CDR1 MNHEY and CDR2 SVGEGT. V was shortened by 0 bases and J by 7 bases, with 9 bases between the two germline ends. CDR3 DNA: TGTGCCAGCAGTTACTCAATGCGGGGCGGGGAGCTGTTTTTT. Amino acid sequence: CASSYSMRGGELFF.

V usage is TRBV14 and J usage is TRBJ2-2; the D gene is possibly TRBD2 (6 bases). Germline assignment: CDR1 SGHDN and CDR2 FVKESK. The CDR3 is 13 amino acids. Trimming shortened V by 7 bases and J by 7 bases, and 13 bases separated the two germline ends. Written as DNA, the CDR3 is TGTGCCAGCAATCGGAGGGGCATCGGGGAGCTGTTTTTT. It translates to CASNRRGIGELFF. Together with reference TRBV14 and TRBJ2-2, the CDR3 gives the full variable domain: EAGVTQFPSHSVIEKGQTVTLRCDPISGHDNLYWYRRVMGKEIKFLLHFVKESKQDESGMPNNRFLAERTGGTYSTLKVQPAELEDSGVYFCASNRRGIGELFFGEGSRLTVL.

The chain has TRBV10-3 and TRBJ2-1; D is undetermined. CDR3 length: 11 amino acids. The V and J ends lost 5 bases and 6 bases respectively, with 5 bases between them. Germline values: CDR1 ENHRY, CDR2 SYGVKD. The CDR3 spells CAISFSNEQFF. CDR3 in DNA: TGTGCCATCAGTTTCTCCAATGAGCAGTTCTTC.

The gene calls are TRBV5-5 and TRBJ1-4, with 7 bases lining up with TRBD1. The CDR3 runs 15 residues. V lost 0 bases and J lost 6; bases outside the gene matches: 5. Germline-derived CDR1 and CDR2 are SGHKS and YYEKEE (reference sequence). As DNA, the CDR3 is TGTGCCAGCAGCTTGGGGACAGGAGGGTATGAAAAACTGTTTTTT. It yields the protein CASSLGTGGYEKLFF. The full variable domain, completed using reference TRBV5-5 and TRBJ1-4, is DAGVTQSPTHLIKTRGQQVTLRCSPISGHKSVSWYQQVLGQGPQFIFQYYEKEERGRGNFPDRFSARQFPNYSSELNVNALLLGDSALYLCASSLGTGGYEKLFFGSGTQLSVL.

The V call is TRBV5-8, the J call TRBJ1-1, with D unclear. The germline V gene encodes CDR1 SGHTS and CDR2 YDEGEE. This CDR3 is built from 13 residues. The ends were cut back, 0 bases at V and 0 bases at J, with 3 bases in the middle. The CDR3 nucleotides read TGTGCCAGCAGCTTGGATATGAACACTGAAGCTTTCTTT. Translation: CASSLDMNTEAFF.

This chain joins TRBV5-1 and TRBJ1-1; D remains ambiguous. CDR3 length: 13 amino acids. Germline V lookup: CDR1 SGHRS, CDR2 YFSETQ. V was shortened by 2 bases and J by 0 bases, with 5 bases between the two germline ends. CDR3 region: CASSFGLNTEAFF. The CDR3 DNA sequence: TGCGCCAGCAGCTTCGGTCTGAACACTGAAGCTTTCTTT.

The V and J genes are TRBV30 and TRBJ2-1; 9 bases are a match to TRBD2. Per the germline V gene, CDR1 is GTSNPN and CDR2 is SVGIG (reference sequence). This CDR3 contains 14 residues. V lost 5 bases to trimming and J lost 3 bases; unmatched junction nucleotides: 5. CDR3 DNA sequence: TGTGCCTGGGCGGGGGGGCGGAACTACAATGAGCAGTTCTTC. Translation gives CAWAGGRNYNEQFF.

The chain employs TRBV5-4 and TRBJ2-7, with 8 bases identical to TRBD1. V lost 0 bases and J lost 4; bases outside the gene matches: 9. The CDR3 extends over 16 amino acids. Germline V CDR1 and CDR2: SGHNT, YYREEE (reference sequence). The CDR3 reads CASSLVTGTGRYEQYF. CDR3 bases: TGTGCCAGCAGCTTGGTTACGGGGACAGGTCGATACGAGCAGTACTTC.

The V call is TRBV27, the J call TRBJ2-6; the match to TRBD1 covers 7 bases. The CDR3 runs to 16 residues. CDR1 and CDR2 from the germline V gene are MNHEY and SMNVEV (reference sequence). Unmatched junction bases numbered 7, after V lost 4 bases and J lost 4 bases. This CDR3 is CASSSQGVPGANVLTF. The CDR3 nucleotides are TGTGCCAGCAGTTCCCAGGGGGTCCCCGGGGCCAACGTCCTGACTTTC.

The CDR3 nucleotides read TGTGCCAGCCTAAGACAGGGCAGAACTGAAGCTTTCTTT. Protein: CASLRQGRTEAFF. The rearrangement joins TRBV6-5 to TRBJ1-1; 7 bases align to TRBD1. The V gene end was trimmed by 8 bases and the J gene end by 5 bases; junction bases not matched to a gene: 8. This CDR3 contains 13 residues. Germline-derived CDR1 and CDR2 are MNHEY and SVGAGI.

The chain has TRBV21-1 and TRBJ1-1; the listed D gene, TRBD1, was not tested against the DNA. TRBV21-1 is a pseudogene. This CDR3 contains 15 residues. DNA of the CDR3: TGTGCCAGCAGCAAACTAACAGGGTCTAATACTGAAGCTTTCTTT. Translating gives CASSKLTGSNTEAFF.

The chain joins TRBV4-3 to TRBJ2-5, with TRBD2 matching 8 bases. Trimming cost V 1 base and J 2 bases; bases outside gene matches: 3. Germline loops: CDR1 LGHNA, CDR2 YSLEER. This CDR3 region has 15 residues. Here the CDR3 reads CASSQVLAAQETQYF. The DNA for the CDR3 is TGCGCCAGCAGCCAAGTACTAGCGGCTCAAGAGACCCAGTACTTC.

The chain employs TRBV4-3 and TRBJ2-5, with TRBD2 matching over 9 bases. Trimming took 0 bases from V and 1 from J; bases not matched to a gene: 0. CDR1 and CDR2 (germline): LGHNA, YSLEER. CDR3 length: 15 residues. The CDR3 bases are TGCGCCAGCAGCCAAGAGCGGGGGGGCCAAGAGACCCAGTACTTC. Translating gives CASSQERGGQETQYF.